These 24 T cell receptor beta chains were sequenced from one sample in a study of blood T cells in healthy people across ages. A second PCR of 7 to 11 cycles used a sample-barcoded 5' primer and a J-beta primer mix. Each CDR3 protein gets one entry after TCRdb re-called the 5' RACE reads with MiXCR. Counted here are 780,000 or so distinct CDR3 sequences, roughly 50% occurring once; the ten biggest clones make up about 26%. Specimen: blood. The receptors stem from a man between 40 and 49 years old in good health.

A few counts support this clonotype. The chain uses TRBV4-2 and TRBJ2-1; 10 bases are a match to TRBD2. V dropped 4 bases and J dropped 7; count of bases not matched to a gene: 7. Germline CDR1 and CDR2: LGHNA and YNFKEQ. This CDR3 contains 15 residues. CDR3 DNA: TGTGCCAGCAGCCCGATAGCGGGAGGCCCAAATGAGCAGTTCTTC. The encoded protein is CASSPIAGGPNEQFF.

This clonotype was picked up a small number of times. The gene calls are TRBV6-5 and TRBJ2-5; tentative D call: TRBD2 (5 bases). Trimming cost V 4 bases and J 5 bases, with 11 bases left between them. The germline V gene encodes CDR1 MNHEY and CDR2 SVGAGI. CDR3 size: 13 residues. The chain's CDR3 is CASSWTHGETQYF. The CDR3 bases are TGTGCCAGCAGTTGGACTCACGGGGAGACCCAGTACTTC.

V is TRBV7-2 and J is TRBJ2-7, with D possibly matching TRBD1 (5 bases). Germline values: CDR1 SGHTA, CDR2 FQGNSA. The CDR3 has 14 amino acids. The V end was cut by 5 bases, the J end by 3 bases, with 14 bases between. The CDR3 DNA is TGTGCCAGCAGCGTGGACAAGGGGTTCTACGAGCAGTACTTC. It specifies CASSVDKGFYEQYF.

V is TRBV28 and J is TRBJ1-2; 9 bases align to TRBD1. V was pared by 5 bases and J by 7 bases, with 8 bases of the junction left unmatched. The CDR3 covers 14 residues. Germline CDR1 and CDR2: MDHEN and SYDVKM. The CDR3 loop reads CASSLEQDRGGYTF. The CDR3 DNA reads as TGTGCCAGCAGTCTCGAACAGGACAGGGGTGGCTACACCTTC.

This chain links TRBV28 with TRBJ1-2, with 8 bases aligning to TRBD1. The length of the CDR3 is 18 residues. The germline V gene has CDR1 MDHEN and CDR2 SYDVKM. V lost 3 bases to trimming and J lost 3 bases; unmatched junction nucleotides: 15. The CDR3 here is CASSFRGQGPGYDYGYTF. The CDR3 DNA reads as TGTGCCAGCAGTTTCAGGGGGCAGGGGCCAGGATATGACTATGGCTACACCTTC.

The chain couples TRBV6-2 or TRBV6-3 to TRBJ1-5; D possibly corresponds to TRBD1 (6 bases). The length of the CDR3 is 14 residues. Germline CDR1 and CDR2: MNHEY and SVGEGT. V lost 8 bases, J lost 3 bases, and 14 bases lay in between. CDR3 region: CASREPGANQPQHF. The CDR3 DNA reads TGTGCCAGCCGGGAACCGGGGGCCAATCAGCCCCAGCATTTT.

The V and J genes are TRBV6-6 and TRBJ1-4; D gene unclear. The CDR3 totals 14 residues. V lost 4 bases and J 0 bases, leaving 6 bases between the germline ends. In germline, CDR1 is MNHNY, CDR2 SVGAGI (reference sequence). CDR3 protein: CASSFSATNEKLFF. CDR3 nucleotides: TGTGCCAGCAGTTTTTCGGCAACTAATGAAAAACTGTTTTTT.

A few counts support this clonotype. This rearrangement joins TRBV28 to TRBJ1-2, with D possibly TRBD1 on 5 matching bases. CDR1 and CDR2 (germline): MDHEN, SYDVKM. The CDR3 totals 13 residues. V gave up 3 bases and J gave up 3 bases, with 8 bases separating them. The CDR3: CASSFLGDYGYTF. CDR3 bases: TGTGCCAGCAGTTTTCTGGGGGACTATGGCTACACCTTC.

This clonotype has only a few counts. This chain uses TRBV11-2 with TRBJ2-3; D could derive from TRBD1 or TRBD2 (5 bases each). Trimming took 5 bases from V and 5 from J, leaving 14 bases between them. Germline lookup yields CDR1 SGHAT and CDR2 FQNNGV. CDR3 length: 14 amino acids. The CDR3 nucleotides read TGTGCCAGCAGCAGCGTAGGGACGGTAGATACGCAGTATTTT. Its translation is CASSSVGTVDTQYF.

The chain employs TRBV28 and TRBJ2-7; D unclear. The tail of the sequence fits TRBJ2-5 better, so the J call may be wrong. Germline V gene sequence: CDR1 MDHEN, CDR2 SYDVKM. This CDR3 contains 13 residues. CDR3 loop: CASSLQASETQYF. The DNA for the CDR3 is TGTGCCAGCAGTTTACAAGCATCAGAGACCCAGTACTTC.

The CDR3 DNA sequence: TGTGCCAGCAGTTTATTAGCGGGAGGTTATATGGATACGCAGTATTTT. Encoded protein: CASSLLAGGYMDTQYF. The genes are TRBV27 and TRBJ2-3, with 10 bases aligning to TRBD2. The V gene end was trimmed by 1 base and the J gene end by 6 bases; junction bases not matched to a gene: 7. The CDR3 has 16 residues. Germline values: CDR1 MNHEY, CDR2 SMNVEV (reference sequence).

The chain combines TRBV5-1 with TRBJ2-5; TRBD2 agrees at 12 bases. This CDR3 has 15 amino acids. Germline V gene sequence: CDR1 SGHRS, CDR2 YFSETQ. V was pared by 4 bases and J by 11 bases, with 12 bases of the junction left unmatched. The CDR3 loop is CASSPLGLAGNEQYF. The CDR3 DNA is TGCGCCAGCAGCCCCTTGGGACTAGCGGGCAATGAGCAGTACTTC.

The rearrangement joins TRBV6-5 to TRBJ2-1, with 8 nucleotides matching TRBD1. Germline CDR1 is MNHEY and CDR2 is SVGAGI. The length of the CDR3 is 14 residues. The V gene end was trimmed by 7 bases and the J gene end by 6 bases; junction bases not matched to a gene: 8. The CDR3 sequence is CASISTGVGNEQFF. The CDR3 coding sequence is TGTGCCAGCATCTCGACAGGGGTAGGCAATGAGCAGTTCTTC.

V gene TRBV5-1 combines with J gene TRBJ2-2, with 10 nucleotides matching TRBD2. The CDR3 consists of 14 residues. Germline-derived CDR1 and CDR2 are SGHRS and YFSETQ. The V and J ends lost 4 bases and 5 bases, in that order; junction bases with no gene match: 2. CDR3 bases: TGCGCCAGCAGCCTAGCGGGAGAGACCGGGGAGCTGTTTTTT. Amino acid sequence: CASSLAGETGELFF.

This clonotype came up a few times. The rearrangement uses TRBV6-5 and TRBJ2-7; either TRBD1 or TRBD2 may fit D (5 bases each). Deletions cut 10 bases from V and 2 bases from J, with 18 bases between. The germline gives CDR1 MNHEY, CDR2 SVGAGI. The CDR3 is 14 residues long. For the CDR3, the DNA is TGTGCCACAGCATGGGGCCGGGGTCCCTACGAGCAGTACTTC. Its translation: CATAWGRGPYEQYF.

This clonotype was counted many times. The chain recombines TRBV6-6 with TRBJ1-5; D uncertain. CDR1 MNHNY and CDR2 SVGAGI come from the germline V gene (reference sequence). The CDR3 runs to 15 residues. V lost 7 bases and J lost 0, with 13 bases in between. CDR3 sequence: CASTPNTISNQPQHF. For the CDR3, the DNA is TGTGCCAGCACCCCAAACACAATTAGCAATCAGCCCCAGCATTTT.

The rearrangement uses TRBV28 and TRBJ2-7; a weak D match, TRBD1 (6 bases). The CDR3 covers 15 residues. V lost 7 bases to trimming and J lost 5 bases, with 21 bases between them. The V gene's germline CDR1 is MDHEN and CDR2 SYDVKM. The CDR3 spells CASISRGPSFHEQYF. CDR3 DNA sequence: TGTGCCAGCATCTCCAGGGGCCCCTCTTTTCACGAGCAGTACTTC.

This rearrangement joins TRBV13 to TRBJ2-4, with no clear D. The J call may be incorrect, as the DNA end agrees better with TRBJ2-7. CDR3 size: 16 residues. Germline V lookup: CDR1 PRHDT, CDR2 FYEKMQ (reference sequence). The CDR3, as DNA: TGTGCCAGCAGCGGCAGCCTTACCGGCGAGGCCTACGAGCAGTACTTC. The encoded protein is CASSGSLTGEAYEQYF.

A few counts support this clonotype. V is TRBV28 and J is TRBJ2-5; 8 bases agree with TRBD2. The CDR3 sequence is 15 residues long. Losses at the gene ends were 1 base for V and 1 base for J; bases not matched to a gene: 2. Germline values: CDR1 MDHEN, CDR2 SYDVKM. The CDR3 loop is CASSLFSGAQETQYF. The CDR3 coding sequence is TGTGCCAGCAGTTTATTTAGCGGGGCCCAAGAGACCCAGTACTTC. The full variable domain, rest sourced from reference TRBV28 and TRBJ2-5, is DVKVTQSSRYLVKRTGEKVFLECVQDMDHENMFWYRQDPGLGLRLIYFSYDVKMKEKGDIPEGYSVSREKKERFSLILESASTNQTSMYLCASSLFSGAQETQYFGPGTRLLVL.

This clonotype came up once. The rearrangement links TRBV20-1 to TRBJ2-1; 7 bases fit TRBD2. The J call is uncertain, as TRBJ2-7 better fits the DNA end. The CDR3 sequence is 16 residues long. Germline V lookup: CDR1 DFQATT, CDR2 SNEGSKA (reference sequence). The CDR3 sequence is CSASPYVERGYNEQYF. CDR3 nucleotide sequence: TGCAGTGCTAGTCCCTATGTTGAGCGGGGTTACAATGAGCAGTACTTC.

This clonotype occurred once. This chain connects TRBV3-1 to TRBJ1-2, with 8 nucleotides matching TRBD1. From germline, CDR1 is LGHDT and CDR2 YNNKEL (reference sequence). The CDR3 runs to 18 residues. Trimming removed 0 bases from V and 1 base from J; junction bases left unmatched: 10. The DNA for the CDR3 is TGTGCCAGCAGCCAAGATAAACGGGACAGGAGCAGTAACTATGGCTACACCTTC. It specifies CASSQDKRDRSSNYGYTF. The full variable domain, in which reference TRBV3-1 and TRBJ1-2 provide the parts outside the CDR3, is DTAVSQTPKYLVTQMGNDKSIKCEQNLGHDTMYWYKQDSKKFLKIMFSYNNKELIINETVPNRFSPKSPDKAHLNLHINSLELGDSAVYFCASSQDKRDRSSNYGYTFGSGTRLTVV.

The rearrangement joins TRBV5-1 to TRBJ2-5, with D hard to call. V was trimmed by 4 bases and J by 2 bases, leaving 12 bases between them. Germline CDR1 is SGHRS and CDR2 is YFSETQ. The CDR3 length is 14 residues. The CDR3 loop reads CASSVLGFQETQYF. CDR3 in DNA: TGCGCCAGCAGCGTCCTAGGATTTCAAGAGACCCAGTACTTC.

CDR3 in amino acids: CASRAGGIRAGELFF. CDR3 DNA sequence: TGTGCCAGCAGAGCGGGGGGGATTCGGGCCGGGGAGCTGTTTTTT. This chain joins TRBV2 and TRBJ2-2; 10 positions match TRBD2. This CDR3 is 15 amino acids long. From germline, CDR1 is SNHLY and CDR2 FYNNEI. Germline trimming cut 6 bases from V and 6 bases from J; bases unmatched to any gene: 7.

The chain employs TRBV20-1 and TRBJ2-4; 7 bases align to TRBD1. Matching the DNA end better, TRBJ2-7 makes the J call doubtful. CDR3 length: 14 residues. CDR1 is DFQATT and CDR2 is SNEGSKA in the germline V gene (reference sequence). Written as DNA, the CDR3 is TGCAGTGCCCCGAAGGGGGCCTCATCTTACGAGCAGTACTTC. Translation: CSAPKGASSYEQYF.